This T cell receptor (beta chain) is drawn from a study of shared clonotypes between healthy human individuals. Study-level information: Contributing individuals were a couple of females and a few males aged 18 to 49. Study results and caveats: On the whole, naive subsets had larger estimated richness than memory subsets had. Non-shared clonotypes showed lower generation probabilities than clonotypes common to all four donors.

As for this clone: Antigen unknown.

Generated by immunoSEQ multiplex PCR, the TCRdb table keeps only in-frame clones and is missing some. Among fewer than 100,000 clones listed, less than 80% were seen once. Germline CDR1 reads SGHAT; CDR2 reads FQDESV (reference sequence). J gave up 5 bases and V 1 base, and 2 bases lay outside the gene matches. The CDR3 is 15 amino acids. The specimen was memory CD8+ T cells sorted from blood. The sample's subset: CD45RO+ cells pooled with CCR7-negative TemRA cells. The source is a man aged 30-40 years in good health. The gene calls are TRBV11-1 and TRBJ2-2, with 9 bases fitting TRBD2. In DNA form, the CDR3 reads TGTGCCAGCAGCTTAGGGCTAGCGGGGACCGGGGAGCTGTTTTTT. Translated: CASSLGLAGTGELFF.